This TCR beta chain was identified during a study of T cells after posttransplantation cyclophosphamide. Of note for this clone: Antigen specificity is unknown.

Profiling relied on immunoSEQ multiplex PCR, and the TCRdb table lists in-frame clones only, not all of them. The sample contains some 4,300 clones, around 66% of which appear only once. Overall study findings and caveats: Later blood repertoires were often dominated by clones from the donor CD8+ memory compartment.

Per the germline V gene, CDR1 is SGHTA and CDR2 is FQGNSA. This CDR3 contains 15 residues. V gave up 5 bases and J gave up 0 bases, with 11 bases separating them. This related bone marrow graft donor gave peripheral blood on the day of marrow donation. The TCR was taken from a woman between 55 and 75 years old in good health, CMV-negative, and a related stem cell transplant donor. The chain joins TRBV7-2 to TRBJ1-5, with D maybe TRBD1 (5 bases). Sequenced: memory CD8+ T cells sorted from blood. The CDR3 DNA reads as TGTGCCAGCAGCACAGGATTGTATAGCAATCAGCCCCAGCATTTT. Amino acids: CASSTGLYSNQPQHF.